This TCR beta chain was sequenced for a study of blood T cells in healthy people across ages (dated by TCRdb to 2015 to 2017). Study-level background: Template switching captured roughly one uniquely barcoded TCR beta cDNA molecule per two T cells in model experiments. Two additional independent replicas of 1 million unique cDNA reads from the same blood draw were analyzed for two donors (one aged 18 to 30 and one aged 80 or older). Donors were grouped into four age groups: young (average 16 years), middle-aged (over 35), aged (about 59) and long-lived (over 80). To avoid experimental bias, donors of different ages were spread randomly across the sequencing lanes. The study measured age-related changes in TCR beta repertoire diversity using deep sequencing normalized with unique cDNA molecular identifiers.

The donors were roughly 40 Caucasian individuals from Russia, aged roughly 6 to 90 years, who were systemically healthy. Each donor gave around 9.8 milliliters of peripheral blood, collected into EDTA-treated Vacutainer tubes. Ficoll-Paque density-gradient centrifugation was used to isolate PBMCs, with at least 7 million per sample. Trizol reagent was used to extract total RNA from PBMCs, with at least 5 micrograms per sample. For every donor, flow cytometry on a PBMC aliquot measured the percentage of naive CD45RAhigh/CD27high T cells. As to this clonotype: The clone's antigen remains unknown. Base qualities are not at hand, and no much larger clone is one base apart.

Library method: 5' RACE. Sequencer: Illumina HiSeq 2500. The second PCR ran for roughly 6 to 11 cycles and used a J-beta primer mix along with a sample-barcoded 5' primer. A unique molecular identifier was introduced onto each TCR beta cDNA molecule by a template-switch 5' adaptor carrying 12 random nucleotides. Each sample yielded at least 2.5 million CDR3-containing paired-end reads. First-strand cDNA was synthesized from all RNA with the Mint cDNA synthesis kit, primed by a TRBC-specific oligonucleotide. After uracil-DNA glycosylase treatment, a first 18-cycle PCR used universal primers M1SS and BC2_uni_R on all cDNA. As for how the authors treated the data: For normalization, 1 million high-quality reads, each with a distinct molecular identifier, were randomly selected from each sample. Instead of being binned into consensus sequences, reads with shared molecular identifiers were discarded. MiTCR, with a Q25 quality threshold and the strictest error-elimination algorithm, was used for CDR3 identification, clonotype clustering and error correction. A nonparametric unseen species model using Euler transformation provided a lower-bound estimate of total TCR beta diversity. TCRdb itself trimmed the public reads at Q25 with fastp, ran MiXCR and retained productive beta chains. Duplicate CDR3 protein sequences are folded into a single record with the most common DNA and genes. The V and J calls come from TCRdb's annotation, not from the publication. In all, the sample holds roughly 930,000 distinct CDR3 sequences, and roughly 52% of those were seen once. Roughly an eighth of the sample is held by the ten biggest clonotypes.

What the study reported, not specific to this receptor: Compared with the aged group, the long-lived group had more naive CD4+ T cells, fewer expanded clones and increased TCR diversity, suggesting age selection. Bulk unsorted PBMC profiling prevented conclusive comparison of naive and antigen-experienced compartments. Because donor CMV infection status was unknown, age-related changes in expanded clonotypes were potentially confounded. Estimates of total diversity based on one million sequenced T cells were regarded as lower bounds and as underestimates. A strong correlation was found between observed TCR beta diversity and the percentage of naive T cells measured by flow cytometry. As age increased, observed TCR beta diversity per million T cells dropped in a roughly linear way, and a significant reduction was already evident by age approximately 40.

The germline V gene specifies SGHTA as CDR1 and FQGNSA as CDR2. The CDR3 starts with the cysteine, ends with the phenylalanine, and has 14 residues. The only DNA kept is the CDR3, 42 bases in frame from the first base. The sequence derives from a man aged 30-40 years in good health. The sample comprised blood. Rearrangement joined TRBV7-2 to TRBJ2-4, and TRBD2 matches 8 of the central bases. The end of the DNA fits TRBJ2-7 better, so the J call may be wrong. The CDR3 in this case is CASGTLAGSYEQYF. The DNA sequence is given as TGTGCCAGCGGGACATTAGCGGGGAGTTACGAGCAGTACTTC.